This is a list of T cell receptor beta chains from one sample in a study of T cells in Graves' hyperthyroidism and ophthalmopathy. TCRdb processed the multiplex PCR reads anew with MiXCR; each CDR3 protein has one entry. The sample consists of about 610,000 distinct CDR3 sequences, about 43% of them appearing once. The sample was peripheral blood or thyroid tissue (not recorded which). These receptors were taken from a woman aged 18-35 years with Graves' hyperthyroidism. Each CDR3 is given with its conserved first and last residue. D genes are given only for firm matches. Some rows mark clone size as missing; the rest say once, few, many or name a class of expanded clone.

j_gene | d_gene | v_gene | abundance | CDR3nt | CDR3aa
TRBJ1-5 | NA | TRBV29-1 | NA | TGCAGCGTTGAGGGCCGACAGCATTTT | CSVEGRQHF
TRBJ2-5 | TRBD1 | TRBV10-3 | once | TGTGCCATCAGTGGGACAGGGGGCAGACAGCCCCAGTACTTC | CAISGTGGRQPQYF
TRBJ1-4 | NA | TRBV9 | many | TGTGCCAGCAGCCCCGGGACAATCAATGAAAAACTGTTTTTT | CASSPGTINEKLFF
TRBJ1-5 | TRBD1 | TRBV15 | NA | TGTGCCACCAGCAGTAAGACAGGGTCCCAGCCCCAGCATTTT | CATSSKTGSQPQHF
TRBJ1-3 | NA | TRBV7-2 | many | TGTGCCAGCAGCCCTGAAAATGGGGGTCCCTACTCTGGAAACACCATATATTTT | CASSPENGGPYSGNTIYF
TRBJ2-5 | TRBD2 | TRBV2 | many | TGTGCCAGCAGTGGCACCCAGCGGGAATTTAAAGAGACCCAGTACTTC | CASSGTQREFKETQYF
TRBJ2-1 | TRBD2 | TRBV9 | NA | TGTGCCAGCAGTGAGGGTGGCGGGAGAGGAGATGAGCAGTTCTTC | CASSEGGGRGDEQFF
TRBJ2-7 | TRBD2 | TRBV7-6 | NA | TGTGCCAGCAGCTTCGAGTCCGCGGCTAGCGGCTACAATGAGCAGTACTTC | CASSFESAASGYNEQYF
TRBJ2-1 | NA | TRBV2 | NA | TGTGCCAGCAGTGAAGCGGCAGACGGAAGCTCCTACAATGAGCAGTTCTTC | CASSEAADGSSYNEQFF
TRBJ2-7 | TRBD2 | TRBV5-1 | NA | TGCGCCAGCAGCTTGGAACTAGCGGGAGAGCAGTACTTC | CASSLELAGEQYF
TRBJ1-4 | NA | TRBV19 | NA | TGTGCCGTCAGGGAGAATGAAAAACTGTTTTTT | CAVRENEKLFF
TRBJ1-2 | NA | TRBV29-1 | NA | TGCAGCGTTGAAGATCTGATGGGGGCAGATGGCTACACCTTC | CSVEDLMGADGYTF
TRBJ1-6 | NA | TRBV9 | many | TGTGCCAGCAGCGCGACAGAAAATTCACCCCTCCACTTT | CASSATENSPLHF
TRBJ2-1 | TRBD1 | TRBV13 | few | TGTGCCAGCAGCAGGCGACAGGGACGTCTTGAGCAGTTCTTC | CASSRRQGRLEQFF
TRBJ1-2 | NA | TRBV29-1 | many | TGCAGCGTTGAAGGCAACTATGGCTACACCTTC | CSVEGNYGYTF
TRBJ1-1 | TRBD1 | TRBV2 | many | TGTGCCAGCACACGGACAGGGAACACTGAAGCTTTCTTT | CASTRTGNTEAFF
TRBJ2-7 | NA | TRBV29-1 | NA | TGCAGCGGCCAGTTGGAGGAGCAGTACTTC | CSGQLEEQYF
TRBJ2-5 | NA | TRBV6-2/TRBV6-3 | many | TGTGCCAGCACAGGGAGGCCAGAAGAGACCCAGTACTTC | CASTGRPEETQYF
TRBJ2-7 | NA | TRBV20-1 | many | TGCAGTGCTGGTAAACAGGGTTCCGACGAGCAGTACTTC | CSAGKQGSDEQYF
TRBJ2-7 | TRBD2 | TRBV29-1 | NA | TGCAGCGCTGGACTAGAACTTTACAATGAGCAGTACTTC | CSAGLELYNEQYF
TRBJ1-1 | NA | TRBV19 | many | TGTGCCAGTAGTATTGGGCTGAGGAACACTGAAGCTTTCTTT | CASSIGLRNTEAFF